These 24 T cell receptor beta chains were all obtained from the same sample, sequenced in a study of blood T cell repertoires in COVID-19. Data came from immunoSEQ multiplex PCR; TCRdb stores just in-frame clones and leaves some out. The sample lists 120,000 to 150,000 clones, around 82% occurring once. Material for sequencing was peripheral blood. These receptors all stem from a man aged 55-75 years with acute or convalescent COVID-19.

The chain couples TRBV28 to TRBJ2-7, with 7 nucleotides matching TRBD2. Germline lookup yields CDR1 MDHEN and CDR2 SYDVKM. The CDR3 is 15 residues long. V gave up 2 bases and J gave up 0 bases; unmatched junction bases: 4. The CDR3 is CASSLPGGNSYEQYF. The CDR3 nucleotides read TGTGCCAGCAGTTTACCCGGGGGGAACTCCTACGAGCAGTACTTC.

This chain uses TRBV2 with TRBJ2-7; no reliable D call. Trimming stripped 7 bases from V and 0 bases from J, with 13 bases between. The germline V gene has CDR1 SNHLY and CDR2 FYNNEI. The CDR3 runs 14 residues. The CDR3 reads CASTPGSVSYEQYF. The CDR3, as DNA: TGTGCCAGCACCCCCGGGTCAGTCTCCTACGAGCAGTACTTC.

The V call is TRBV4-1, the J call TRBJ2-7; D is perhaps TRBD2 (5 bases). The germline CDR1 and CDR2 sequences are MGHRA and YSYEKL. Trimming shortened V by 3 bases and J by 0 bases, and 12 bases separated the two germline ends. This CDR3 is 15 amino acids long. The CDR3 is CASSQTSGTSYEQYF. DNA for the CDR3: TGCGCCAGCAGCCAGACAAGCGGTACCTCCTACGAGCAGTACTTC.

This chain uses TRBV14 with TRBJ2-2; 7 positions match TRBD1. The CDR3 totals 16 residues. Unmatched junction bases numbered 7, after V lost 4 bases and J lost 2 bases. Germline V CDR1 and CDR2: SGHDN, FVKESK. The CDR3: CASSPFHRGNTGELFF. CDR3 bases: TGTGCCAGCAGCCCGTTCCACAGGGGAAACACCGGGGAGCTGTTTTTT. Full variable domain (missing parts from reference TRBV14 and TRBJ2-2): EAGVTQFPSHSVIEKGQTVTLRCDPISGHDNLYWYRRVMGKEIKFLLHFVKESKQDESGMPNNRFLAERTGGTYSTLKVQPAELEDSGVYFCASSPFHRGNTGELFFGEGSRLTVL.

This chain uses TRBV18 with TRBJ2-1; 9 positions match TRBD1. Germline V gene lookup returns CDR1 KGHSH and CDR2 LQKENI. CDR3 length equals 16 residues. V gave up 5 bases and J gave up 3 bases; unmatched junction bases: 8. Written as DNA, the CDR3 is TGTGCCAGCTCAGAACGACAGGGGGTAGGCTACAATGAGCAGTTCTTC. This gives the protein CASSERQGVGYNEQFF.

The chain couples TRBV29-1 to TRBJ2-7, with 9 bases aligning to TRBD1. The CDR3 is 13 amino acids. Germline CDR1 SQVTM, CDR2 ANQGSEA. J was trimmed by 6 bases and V by 5 bases; bases with no gene match: 8. The CDR3 bases are TGCAGCGTTACGGGACAGGGTCCCGGCGAGCAGTACTTC. Its translation: CSVTGQGPGEQYF.

CDR3 protein: CASSAFLAGGSETQYF. The CDR3 nucleotides read TGTGCCAGCAGCGCATTTCTAGCGGGAGGTTCGGAGACCCAGTACTTC. The gene calls are TRBV5-6 and TRBJ2-5; 11 positions agree with TRBD2. This CDR3 is built from 16 residues. Germline V CDR1 and CDR2: SGHDT, YYEEEE. The V and J ends lost 4 bases and 5 bases, in that order; junction bases with no gene match: 10.

The rearrangement joins TRBV19 to TRBJ2-5; 8 bases map to TRBD1. The ends lost 2 bases at V and 5 bases at J; junction bases unmatched: 7. The V gene's germline CDR1 is LNHDA and CDR2 SQIVND (reference sequence). The CDR3 length is 15 residues. The CDR3 DNA is TGTGCCAGTAGTATACAGGGACAGGCGGGGGAGACCCAGTACTTC. It translates to CASSIQGQAGETQYF. The full variable domain, with the rest looked up from reference TRBV19 and TRBJ2-5, is DGGITQSPKYLFRKEGQNVTLSCEQNLNHDAMYWYRQDPGQGLRLIYYSQIVNDFQKGDIAEGYSVSREKKESFPLTVTSAQKNPTAFYLCASSIQGQAGETQYFGPGTRLLVL.

This clone was seen a few times. V and J are TRBV5-1 and TRBJ2-4; D call uncertain. Looked up from germline, CDR1 is SGHRS and CDR2 is YFSETQ. The CDR3 extends over 13 amino acids. V lost 2 bases and J lost 10, with 13 bases in between. CDR3 loop: CASSFQAGRIQYF. DNA for the CDR3: TGCGCCAGCAGCTTCCAGGCAGGTAGGATTCAGTACTTC.

This chain connects TRBV28 to TRBJ2-5; possible D gene TRBD1, 6 bases. The germline gives CDR1 MDHEN, CDR2 SYDVKM. The CDR3 is 16 residues long. Trimming stripped 5 bases from V and 1 base from J, with 17 bases between. Written as DNA, the CDR3 is TGTGCCAGCAGTCCAGACAGGCCTATCACCCAAGAGACCCAGTACTTC. It yields the protein CASSPDRPITQETQYF.

The gene calls are TRBV29-1 and TRBJ2-2; 9 positions agree with TRBD1. V shed 5 bases, J shed 2 bases, and the junction held 3 bases outside the gene matches. The CDR3 totals 14 residues. The germline V gene has CDR1 SQVTM and CDR2 ANQGSEA. The CDR3 spells CSVSTGGNTGELFF. In DNA, the CDR3 is TGCAGCGTTTCCACAGGGGGCAACACCGGGGAGCTGTTTTTT.

The chain recombines TRBV19 with TRBJ2-3; 11 bases match TRBD1. J gave up 2 bases and V 5 bases, and 3 bases lay outside the gene matches. The length of the CDR3 is 15 residues. Germline V CDR1 and CDR2: LNHDA, SQIVND (reference sequence). CDR3: CASSSDRGHTDTQYF. DNA for the CDR3: TGTGCCAGTAGTTCGGACAGGGGGCACACAGATACGCAGTATTTT.

V and J are TRBV5-1 and TRBJ2-1; TRBD2 matches at 14 bases. Losses at the gene ends were 3 bases for V and 6 bases for J; bases not matched to a gene: 2. The CDR3 totals 15 residues. Germline V CDR1 and CDR2: SGHRS, YFSETQ. CDR3 nucleotide sequence: TGCGCCAGCAGCTGGACTAGCGGGAGGTCCAATGAGCAGTTCTTC. Its protein is CASSWTSGRSNEQFF.

The chain has TRBV9 and TRBJ2-3; TRBD2 matches at 11 bases. V was clipped by 3 bases and J by 0 bases; unmatched bases: 6. The CDR3 runs to 17 residues. In germline, CDR1 is SGDLS, CDR2 YYNGEE. The CDR3 here is CASSGTGTSGSTDTQYF. CDR3 nucleotides: TGTGCCAGCAGCGGTACCGGGACTAGCGGAAGCACAGATACGCAGTATTTT.

This clone appeared a few times. The genes are TRBV19 and TRBJ2-4, with TRBD2 matching over 11 bases. V dropped 3 bases and J dropped 8; count of bases not matched to a gene: 18. CDR1 and CDR2 (germline): LNHDA, SQIVND (reference sequence). CDR3 length equals 19 residues. Here the CDR3 reads CASSIGFGLAGGPRYIQYF. The CDR3 DNA is TGTGCCAGTAGTATCGGCTTTGGGCTAGCGGGAGGCCCGAGGTACATTCAGTACTTC.

This clone was seen only once. This chain links TRBV5-6 with TRBJ1-4; 9 bases map to TRBD1. Germline CDR1 is SGHDT and CDR2 is YYEEEE. This CDR3 has 16 amino acids. V was pared by 4 bases and J by 7 bases, with 11 bases of the junction left unmatched. The CDR3 nucleotides are TGTGCCAGCAGCATCGGACAGGGGCTTCGAAGTGAAAAACTGTTTTTT. As protein: CASSIGQGLRSEKLFF.

The sample holds a few counts of this clone. The rearrangement joins TRBV19 to TRBJ2-5, with TRBD1 matching 8 bases. The CDR3 is 16 amino acids. After removal of 5 bases from V and 1 base from J, the junction contained 9 bases not matched to a gene. Germline CDR1 and CDR2: LNHDA and SQIVND (reference sequence). CDR3 sequence reads: CASSPGDRSFQETQYF. For the CDR3, the DNA is TGTGCCAGTAGTCCGGGGGACAGGAGCTTCCAAGAGACCCAGTACTTC.

The chain joins TRBV9 to TRBJ2-1; a weak D match, TRBD2 (6 bases). The CDR3 runs 16 residues. In germline, CDR1 is SGDLS, CDR2 YYNGEE. V lost 2 bases and J lost 0, with 12 bases in between. Written as DNA, the CDR3 is TGTGCCAGCAGCGTTCTAGCGCTGAGCTCCTACAATGAGCAGTTCTTC. It codes for CASSVLALSSYNEQFF.

The V call is TRBV12-5, the J call TRBJ2-7, with 9 bases fitting TRBD1. Trimming cost V 2 bases and J 5 bases; bases outside gene matches: 10. The germline gives CDR1 LGHNT, CDR2 FRNRAP. The CDR3 length is 16 residues. The CDR3 sequence is CASGLTPGQGRDEQYF. The DNA of the CDR3 is TGTGCTAGTGGTTTGACTCCGGGACAGGGTCGCGACGAGCAGTACTTC. Supplemented by reference TRBV12-5 and TRBJ2-7, the full variable domain reads DARVTQTPRHKVTEMGQEVTMRCQPILGHNTVFWYRQTMMQGLELLAYFRNRAPLDDSGMPKDRFSAEMPDATLATLKIQPSEPRDSAVYFCASGLTPGQGRDEQYFGPGTRLTVT.

This clone was found a few times. The CDR3: CASSFIPSAGLGDTQYF. The CDR3 DNA follows: TGTGCCAGCAGTTTCATTCCCTCGGCGGGATTGGGAGATACGCAGTATTTT. The chain uses TRBV28 and TRBJ2-3; TRBD2 is a possible D gene (6 bases). With 3 bases removed from V and 5 bases from J, the gap between germline ends came to 21 bases. The CDR3 is 17 amino acids. CDR1 MDHEN and CDR2 SYDVKM come from the germline V gene.

The genes are TRBV5-4 and TRBJ2-1; TRBD1 matches 7 bases. This CDR3 has 15 residues. V shed 0 bases and J 0 bases; nucleotides not matched to a gene: 0. The germline V gene has CDR1 SGHNT and CDR2 YYREEE (reference sequence). As DNA, the CDR3 is TGTGCCAGCAGCTTGGGGACAGGCTCCTACAATGAGCAGTTCTTC. This codes for CASSLGTGSYNEQFF.

For the CDR3, the DNA is TGTGCCTGGAACCGGGGAGGCTACGAGCAGTACTTC. As protein: CAWNRGGYEQYF. J is TRBJ2-7 and V is TRBV30; tentatively, D is TRBD2 (6 bases). This CDR3 is 12 amino acids long. V was clipped by 4 bases and J by 3 bases, with 10 bases between them. Germline CDR1 and CDR2: GTSNPN and SVGIG (reference sequence).

Notes on this clone: The sample carries other DNA sequences with the same CDR3. The rearrangement uses TRBV6-5 and TRBJ1-5; TRBD1 aligns across 7 bases. After removal of 5 bases from V and 2 bases from J, the junction contained 3 bases not matched to a gene. Looked up from germline, CDR1 is MNHEY and CDR2 is SVGAGI. The CDR3 runs 14 residues. The chain's CDR3 is CASSPGQGNQPQHF. As DNA, the CDR3 is TGTGCCAGCAGTCCAGGACAGGGCAATCAGCCCCAGCATTTT.

This chain uses TRBV6-4 with TRBJ2-1, with TRBD1 as a possible D gene (6 bases). This CDR3 comprises 17 residues. Germline values: CDR1 MRHNA, CDR2 SNTAGT. V gave up 10 bases and J gave up 8 bases, with 30 bases separating them. The CDR3 protein is CATRPDSTGLGGHEQFF. The CDR3 nucleotides read TGTGCCACTCGCCCCGATAGCACAGGGCTAGGTGGGCATGAGCAGTTCTTC.